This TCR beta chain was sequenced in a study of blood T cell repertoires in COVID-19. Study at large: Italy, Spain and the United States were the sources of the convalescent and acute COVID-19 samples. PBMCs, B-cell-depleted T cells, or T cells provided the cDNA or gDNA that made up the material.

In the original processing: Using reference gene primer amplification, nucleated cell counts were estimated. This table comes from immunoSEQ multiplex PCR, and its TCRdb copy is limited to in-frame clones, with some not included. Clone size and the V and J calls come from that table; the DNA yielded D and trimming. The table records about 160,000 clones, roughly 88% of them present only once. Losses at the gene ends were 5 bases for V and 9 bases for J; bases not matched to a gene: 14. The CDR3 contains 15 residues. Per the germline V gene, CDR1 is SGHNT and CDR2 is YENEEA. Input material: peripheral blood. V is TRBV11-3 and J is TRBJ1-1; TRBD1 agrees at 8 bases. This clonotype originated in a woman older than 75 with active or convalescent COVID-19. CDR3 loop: CASSPGQAIAGKAFF. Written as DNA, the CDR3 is TGTGCCAGCAGCCCGGGACAGGCCATTGCGGGGAAAGCTTTCTTT. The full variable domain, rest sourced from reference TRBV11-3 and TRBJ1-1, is EAGVVQSPRYKIIEKKQPVAFWCNPISGHNTLYWYLQNLGQGPELLIRYENEEAVDDSQLPKDRFSAERLKGVDSTLKIQPAELGDSAVYLCASSPGQAIAGKAFFGQGTRLTVV.